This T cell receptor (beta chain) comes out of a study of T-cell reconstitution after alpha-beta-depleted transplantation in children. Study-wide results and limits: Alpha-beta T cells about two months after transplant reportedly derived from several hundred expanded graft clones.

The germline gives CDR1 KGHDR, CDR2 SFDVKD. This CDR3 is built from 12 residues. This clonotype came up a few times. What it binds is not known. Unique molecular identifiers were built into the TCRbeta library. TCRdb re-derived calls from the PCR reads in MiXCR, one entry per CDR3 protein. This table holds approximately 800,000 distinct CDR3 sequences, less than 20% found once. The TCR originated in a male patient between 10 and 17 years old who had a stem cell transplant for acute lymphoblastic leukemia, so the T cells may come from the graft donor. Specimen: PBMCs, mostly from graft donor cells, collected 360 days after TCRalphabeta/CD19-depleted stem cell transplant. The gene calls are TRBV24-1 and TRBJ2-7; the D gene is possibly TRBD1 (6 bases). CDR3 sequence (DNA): TGTGCGCCGTCAGGGGCATATTACGAGCAGTACTTC. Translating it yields CAPSGAYYEQYF.